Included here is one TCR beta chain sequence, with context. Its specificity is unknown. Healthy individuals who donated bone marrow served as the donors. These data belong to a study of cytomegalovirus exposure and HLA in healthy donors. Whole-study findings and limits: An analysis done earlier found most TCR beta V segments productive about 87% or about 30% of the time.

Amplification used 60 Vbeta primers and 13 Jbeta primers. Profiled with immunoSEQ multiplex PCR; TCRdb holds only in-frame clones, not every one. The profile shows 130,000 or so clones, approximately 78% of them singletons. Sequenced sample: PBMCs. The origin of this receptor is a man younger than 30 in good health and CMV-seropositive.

The CDR3: CAWSGSGSSSYEQYF. DNA for the CDR3: TGTGCCTGGAGTGGTAGCGGGAGTAGCTCCTACGAGCAGTACTTC. V usage is TRBV30 and J usage is TRBJ2-5, with TRBD2 matching 9 bases. The end of the DNA fits TRBJ2-7 better, so the J call may be wrong. The CDR3 consists of 15 residues. Per the germline V gene, CDR1 is GTSNPN and CDR2 is SVGIG (reference sequence).